This T cell receptor beta chain was sequenced during a study of metastatic and nonmetastatic thyroid tumors. Study information: The comparison covered peripheral blood and tumor or nodule tissue in malignant and benign thyroid patients.

Study-level results: Within blood and tumor, benign nodules reportedly had significantly lower TCR beta diversity than malignant thyroid tumors did.

Remarks on this clone: Its target is not known.

All patients reached thyroid surgery having received no treatment beforehand. In the original analysis: What underpinned the distant-metastasis classifier for papillary thyroid cancer was the set of CDR3 differences across clinicopathological groups. Using MiXCR, TCRdb reanalyzed the PCR reads. Here the V and J calls rest on TCRdb's processing, not on the authors' analysis. The profile shows 20,000 to 25,000 clones, over 20% of them singletons. The CDR3 runs to 19 residues. Germline CDR1 SGHNT, CDR2 YYREEE (reference sequence). With V trimmed by 0 bases and J by 4 bases, 15 bases remained unmatched. The J gene is TRBJ2-5, the V gene TRBV5-4, with 10 bases identical to TRBD2. The sequence derives from a female donor with papillary thyroid cancer or a benign thyroid nodule (not recorded which). Some clones in this sample may be carry-over from other donors' samples. Material for sequencing was blood. The CDR3 spells CASSLGRLSGRASGETQYF. CDR3 DNA sequence: TGTGCCAGCAGCTTGGGGCGATTGAGCGGGAGGGCATCGGGAGAGACCCAGTACTTC.